This is a list of T cell receptor beta chains from one sample in a study of technical replicates of blood from a handful of donors. Libraries were prepared by immunoSEQ multiplex PCR; TCRdb keeps only in-frame clonotypes and omits some of them. The sample consists of around 80,000 clones, approximately 91% of them appearing once. The sample was T cells isolated from PBMCs. Receptor source: a human donor in good health. Both conserved end residues are part of each CDR3. A D gene is named only where the DNA matches it firmly. Where a row states a size, it is once, few, many or the class of an expanded clone; other rows omit it.

V gene	D gene	clone size	J gene	CDR3 DNA	CDR3 protein
TRBV28	-	-	TRBJ2-2	-	CASSSSHLGTGTAGELFF
TRBV27	TRBD1	-	TRBJ1-5	TGTGCCACTACCCGGGACAGGAGTCGTTATCAGCCCCAGCATTTT	CATTRDRSRYQPQHF
TRBV13	TRBD2	-	TRBJ2-4	TGTGCCAGCATGGGACTAGTAGAAAACATTCAGTACTTC	CASMGLVENIQYF
TRBV11-2	-	-	TRBJ2-5	TGTGCCAGCAGCTTATACGGTGTGGGAGTGGAGACCCAGTACTTC	CASSLYGVGVETQYF
TRBV19	-	-	TRBJ1-5	TGTGCCAGCAGCCACGGGTCTAGCAATCAGCCCCAGCATTTT	CASSHGSSNQPQHF
TRBV11-2	-	-	TRBJ2-7	TGTGCCAGCAGTTCCGGGAGTGGGTACGAGCAGTACTTC	CASSSGSGYEQYF
TRBV28	-	-	TRBJ2-7	TGTGCCAGCAGTTTCCCCGTGGGGCAGGGTGACTTGTACGAGCAGTACTTC	CASSFPVGQGDLYEQYF
TRBV20-1	-	-	TRBJ2-2	TGCAGTGCCAGGAACACCGGGGAGCTGTTTTTT	CSARNTGELFF
TRBV11-3	TRBD1	once	TRBJ2-5	TGTGCCAGCAGCTTAGGGGACAGGGTCTTGGAGACCCAGTACTTC	CASSLGDRVLETQYF
TRBV30	-	-	TRBJ1-4	TGTGCCTGCGGGGGGACTAATGAAAAACTGTTTTTT	CACGGTNEKLFF
TRBV5-1	-	-	TRBJ2-1	TGCGCCAGCAGCCCGGAGGGGACAGAATACAATGAGCAGTTCTTC	CASSPEGTEYNEQFF
TRBV11-2	TRBD2	-	TRBJ2-7	TGTGCCAGCAGCTTGGGGCTAGCGGGAGCATACGAGCAGTACTTC	CASSLGLAGAYEQYF
TRBV29-1	-	-	TRBJ2-1	TGCAGCGTTTCACTAACCCAGTTCAATGAGCAGTTCTTC	CSVSLTQFNEQFF
TRBV6-4	TRBD1	-	TRBJ1-5	TGTGCCAGCAGTGGGACAGGGCCGTATAGCAATCAGCCCCAGCATTTT	CASSGTGPYSNQPQHF
TRBV18	-	once	TRBJ1-2	TGTGCCAGCTCACCACCTCGACAAAACTATGGCTACACCTTC	CASSPPRQNYGYTF
TRBV5-4	TRBD2	-	TRBJ2-2	TGTGCCAGCAGCTTGGACGGACTAGCGGGTCTCACCGGGGAGCTGTTTTTT	CASSLDGLAGLTGELFF
TRBV7-3	TRBD2	-	TRBJ2-7	TGTGCCAGCAGCTTAATAGGACTAGCTAGCGAGCAGTACTTC	CASSLIGLASEQYF
TRBV19	-	-	TRBJ1-1	TGTGCCAGTAGTATAGAAAGGGAGGTGGACACTGAAGCTTTCTTT	CASSIEREVDTEAFF
TRBV29-1	TRBD1	-	TRBJ1-4	TGCAGCGTTGACTTTGTCGGGGACAGGGTTGGTGAAAAACTGTTTTTT	CSVDFVGDRVGEKLFF
TRBV9	TRBD1	-	TRBJ2-4	TGTGCCAGCAGCTCCGGACAGGGGCACGGCAAAAACATTCAGTACTTC	CASSSGQGHGKNIQYF
TRBV13	-	-	TRBJ1-1	TGTGCCAGCAGCTTACGTTCGAACACTGAAGCTTTCTTT	CASSLRSNTEAFF
TRBV30	TRBD1	-	TRBJ1-2	TGTGCCTGGGGACAGGGGGGCGGCTACACCTTC	CAWGQGGGYTF